This T cell receptor (beta chain) comes out of a study of T cell responses to AZD1222 COVID-19 vaccine. Study as a whole: Second-dose schedules of about 4 or about 12 weeks were combined.

Overall study results and limits: At baseline, seropositivity was found in only a handful of AZD1222 recipients. Of spike-specific TCRs, nearly half reportedly target regions left unmutated in variants.

TCRdb's table, derived via immunoSEQ multiplex PCR, lists solely in-frame clones and lacks some. The repertoire includes roughly 100,000 clones, 89% of them detected once, and around 1.6% sits in the top ten. Germline values: CDR1 SNHLY, CDR2 FYNNEI. The CDR3 sequence is 12 residues long. Trimming pared 4 bases from V and 3 bases from J, leaving 6 bases between. This clone was counted a single time. Its antigen is undetermined. The sequencing here drew on peripheral blood, taken on day 0 of AZD1222 vaccination. This clonotype was sampled from an adult in good health. V gene TRBV2 combines with J gene TRBJ1-2; D gene unclear. CDR3 nucleotides: TGTGCCAGCAGTGCTTACGACTATGGCTACACCTTC. It is translated as CASSAYDYGYTF.